This section outlines one T cell receptor beta chain sequence together with its context. With 4 bases removed from V and 4 bases from J, the gap between germline ends came to 16 bases. Per the germline V gene, CDR1 is ENHRY and CDR2 is SYGVKD. This CDR3 region has 15 residues. The source of the sample is a study of blood T cell repertoires in COVID-19. TCRdb's copy holds only in-frame clones and misses some; the assay was immunoSEQ multiplex PCR. This sample has tens of thousands of clones, with about 90% found just once. This sequence joins TRBV10-3 and TRBJ1-2, with D unresolved. The sequence came from a man between 45 and 60 years old with acute or convalescent COVID-19. Source material: peripheral blood. CDR3 protein: CAISVSPGSFYGYTF. The CDR3 DNA is TGTGCCATCAGTGTGTCCCCCGGTTCATTCTATGGCTACACCTTC.